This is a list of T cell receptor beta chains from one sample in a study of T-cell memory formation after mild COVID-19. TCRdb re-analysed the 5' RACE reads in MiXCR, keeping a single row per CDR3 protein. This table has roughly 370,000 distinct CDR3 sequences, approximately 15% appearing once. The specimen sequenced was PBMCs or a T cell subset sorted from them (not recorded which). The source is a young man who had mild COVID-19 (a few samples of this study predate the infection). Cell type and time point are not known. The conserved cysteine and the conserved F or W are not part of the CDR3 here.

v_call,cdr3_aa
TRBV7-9,ASSSSNSNQPQH
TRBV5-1,ASSMRDVSYNEQF
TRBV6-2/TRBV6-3,ASLAGGPGETQY
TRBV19,ASSGGSIYGYT
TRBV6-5,ASSYSGGRGLDNEQF
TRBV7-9,ASSLFGTVHGYT
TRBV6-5,ASSSDRGHVYGYT
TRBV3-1,ASSQDLTGAKNIQY
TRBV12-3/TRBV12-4,ASSPTGTGGNMNTEAF
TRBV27,ASSLRAFAGEQY
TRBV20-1,TAPTGIGYGYT
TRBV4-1,ASSQTGTGEHYGYT
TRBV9,ASSARDNEQF
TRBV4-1,ASSHTTGSGYEQY
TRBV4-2,ASSRDRAEERNQPQH
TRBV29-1,SVEWDTGYNEQF
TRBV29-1,SVSVRGTEAF
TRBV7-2,ASSLLLWAVPTGELF
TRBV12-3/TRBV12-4,ASSFVGDSPLH
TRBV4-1,ASSRETGMTEAF
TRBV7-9,ASSFRDSDTLLGYT
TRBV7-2,ASNRGKEQETQY
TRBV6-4,ASSESENTEAF
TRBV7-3,ASSPGTGKESGELF
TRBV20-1,SASVRALTSTDTQY